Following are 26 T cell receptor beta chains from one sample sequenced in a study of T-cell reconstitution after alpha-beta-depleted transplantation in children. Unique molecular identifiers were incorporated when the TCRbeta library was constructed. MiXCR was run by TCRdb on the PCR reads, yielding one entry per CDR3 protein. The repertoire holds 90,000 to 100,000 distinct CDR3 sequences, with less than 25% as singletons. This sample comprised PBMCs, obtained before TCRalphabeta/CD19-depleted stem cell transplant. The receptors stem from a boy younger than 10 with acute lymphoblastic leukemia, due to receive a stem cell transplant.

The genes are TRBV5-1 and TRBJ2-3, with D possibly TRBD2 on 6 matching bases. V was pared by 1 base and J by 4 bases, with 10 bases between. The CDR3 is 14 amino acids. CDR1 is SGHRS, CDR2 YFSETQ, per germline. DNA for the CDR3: TGCGCCAGCAGCTTGAGCGGAGGGCCAGATACGCAGTATTTT. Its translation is CASSLSGGPDTQYF.

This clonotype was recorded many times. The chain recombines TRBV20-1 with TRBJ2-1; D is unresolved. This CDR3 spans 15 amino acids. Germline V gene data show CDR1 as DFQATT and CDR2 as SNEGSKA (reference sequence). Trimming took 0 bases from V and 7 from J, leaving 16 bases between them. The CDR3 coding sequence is TGCAGTGCTAGAGATCTCGGTGGGTGGAGTAATGAGCAGTTCTTC. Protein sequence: CSARDLGGWSNEQFF.

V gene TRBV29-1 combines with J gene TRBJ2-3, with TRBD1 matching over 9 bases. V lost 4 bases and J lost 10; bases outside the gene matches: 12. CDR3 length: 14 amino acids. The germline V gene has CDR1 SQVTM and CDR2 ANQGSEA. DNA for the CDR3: TGCAGCGTTGCCGGGACAGGGACCCTTAGTGCGCAGTATTTT. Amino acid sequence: CSVAGTGTLSAQYF.

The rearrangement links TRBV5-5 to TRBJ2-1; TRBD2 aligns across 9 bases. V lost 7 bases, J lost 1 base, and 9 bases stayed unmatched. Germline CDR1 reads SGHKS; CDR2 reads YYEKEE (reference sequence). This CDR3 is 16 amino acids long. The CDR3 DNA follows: TGTGCCAGCGTCGAACCGGGACTAGCATCCTACAATGAGCAGTTCTTC. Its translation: CASVEPGLASYNEQFF.

The CDR3 loop is CASSLFRFWRSTDTQYF. The DNA of the CDR3 is TGTGCCAGCAGCTTGTTTAGGTTCTGGAGAAGCACAGATACGCAGTATTTT. The genes are TRBV5-6 and TRBJ2-3; D remains ambiguous. The CDR3 is made up of 17 amino acids. V lost 1 base to trimming and J lost 0 bases, with 15 bases between them. Germline assignment: CDR1 SGHDT and CDR2 YYEEEE.

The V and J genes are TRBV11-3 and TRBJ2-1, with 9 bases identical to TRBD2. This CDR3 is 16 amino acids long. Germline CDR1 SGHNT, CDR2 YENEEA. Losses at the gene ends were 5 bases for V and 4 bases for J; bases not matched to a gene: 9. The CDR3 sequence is CASSTGGAGGYNEQFF. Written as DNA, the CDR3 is TGTGCCAGCAGCACGGGGGGTGCGGGAGGGTACAATGAGCAGTTCTTC. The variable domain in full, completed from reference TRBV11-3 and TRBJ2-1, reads EAGVVQSPRYKIIEKKQPVAFWCNPISGHNTLYWYLQNLGQGPELLIRYENEEAVDDSQLPKDRFSAERLKGVDSTLKIQPAELGDSAVYLCASSTGGAGGYNEQFFGPGTRLTVL.

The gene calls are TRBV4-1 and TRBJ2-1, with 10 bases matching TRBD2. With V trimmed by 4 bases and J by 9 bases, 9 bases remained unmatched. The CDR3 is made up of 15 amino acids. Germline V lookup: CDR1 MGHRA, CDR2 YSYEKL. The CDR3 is CASSPRTSGLREQFF. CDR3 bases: TGCGCCAGCAGCCCAAGGACTAGCGGCCTCCGTGAGCAGTTCTTC.

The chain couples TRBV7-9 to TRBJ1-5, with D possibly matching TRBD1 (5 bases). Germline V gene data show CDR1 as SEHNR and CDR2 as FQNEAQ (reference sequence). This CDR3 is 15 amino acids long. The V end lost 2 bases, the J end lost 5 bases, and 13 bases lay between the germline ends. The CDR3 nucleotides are TGTGCCAGCAGCTTATCGGGGGGTGGCGATCAGCCCCAGCATTTT. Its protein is CASSLSGGGDQPQHF.

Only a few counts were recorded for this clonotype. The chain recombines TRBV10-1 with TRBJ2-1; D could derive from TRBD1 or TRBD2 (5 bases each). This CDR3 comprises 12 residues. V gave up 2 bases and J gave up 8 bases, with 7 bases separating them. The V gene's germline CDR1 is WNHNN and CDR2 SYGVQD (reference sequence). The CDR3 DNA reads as TGCGCCAGCAGTGAGGGGGGAGATGAGCAGTTCTTC. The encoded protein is CASSEGGDEQFF.

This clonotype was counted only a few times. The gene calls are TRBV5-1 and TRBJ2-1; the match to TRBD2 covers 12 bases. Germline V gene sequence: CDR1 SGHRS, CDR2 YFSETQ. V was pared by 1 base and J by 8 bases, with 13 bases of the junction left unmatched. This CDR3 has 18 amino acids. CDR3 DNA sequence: TGCGCCAGCAGCTTGAGGGCTAGCGGGAGGGCCCTCGCGGATGAGCAGTTCTTC. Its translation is CASSLRASGRALADEQFF. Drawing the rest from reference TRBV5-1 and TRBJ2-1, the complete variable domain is KAGVTQTPRYLIKTRGQQVTLSCSPISGHRSVSWYQQTPGQGLQFLFEYFSETQRNKGNFPGRFSGRQFSNSRSEMNVSTLELGDSALYLCASSLRASGRALADEQFFGPGTRLTVL.

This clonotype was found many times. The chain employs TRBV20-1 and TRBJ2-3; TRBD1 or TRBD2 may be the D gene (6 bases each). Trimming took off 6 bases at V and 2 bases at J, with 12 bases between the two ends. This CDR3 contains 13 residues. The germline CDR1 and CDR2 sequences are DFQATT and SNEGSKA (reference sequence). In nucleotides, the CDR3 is TGCAGTGCAAGGGGGGCGTACACAGATACGCAGTATTTT. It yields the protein CSARGAYTDTQYF.

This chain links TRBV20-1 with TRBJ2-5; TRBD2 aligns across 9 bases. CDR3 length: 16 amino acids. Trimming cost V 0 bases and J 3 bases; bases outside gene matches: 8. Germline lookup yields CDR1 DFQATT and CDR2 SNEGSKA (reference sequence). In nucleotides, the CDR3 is TGCAGTGCTAGAGAATCCCTTGGCGGGAGGGAAGAGACCCAGTACTTC. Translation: CSARESLGGREETQYF.

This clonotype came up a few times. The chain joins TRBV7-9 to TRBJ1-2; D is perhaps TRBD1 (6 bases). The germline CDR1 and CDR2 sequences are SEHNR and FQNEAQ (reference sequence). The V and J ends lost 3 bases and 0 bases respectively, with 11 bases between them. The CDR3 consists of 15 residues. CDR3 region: CASSFYRASNYGYTF. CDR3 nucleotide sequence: TGTGCCAGCAGCTTCTACAGGGCGTCTAACTATGGCTACACCTTC.

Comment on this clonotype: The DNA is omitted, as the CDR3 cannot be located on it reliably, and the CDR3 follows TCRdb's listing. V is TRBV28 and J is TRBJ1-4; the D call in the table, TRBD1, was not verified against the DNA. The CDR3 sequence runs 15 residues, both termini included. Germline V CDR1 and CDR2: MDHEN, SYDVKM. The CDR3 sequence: CASSFPSLAGRNCFF.

Here the CDR3 reads CASSPTAGGPQETQYF. CDR3 DNA: TGCGCCAGCAGCCCCACAGCTGGCGGTCCCCAAGAGACCCAGTACTTC. The chain carries TRBV4-3 and TRBJ2-5; D ambiguous. Trimming removed 4 bases at V and 1 base at J, with 16 bases between. This CDR3 is built from 16 residues. Germline lookup yields CDR1 LGHNA and CDR2 YSLEER.

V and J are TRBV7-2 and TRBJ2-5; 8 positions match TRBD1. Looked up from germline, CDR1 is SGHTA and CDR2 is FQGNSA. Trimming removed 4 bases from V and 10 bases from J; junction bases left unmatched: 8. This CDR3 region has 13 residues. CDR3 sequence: CASSSIDRGDQYF. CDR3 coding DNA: TGTGCCAGCAGCTCGATCGACAGGGGTGACCAGTACTTC. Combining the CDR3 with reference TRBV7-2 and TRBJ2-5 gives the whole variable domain GAGVSQSPSNKVTEKGKDVELRCDPISGHTALYWYRQSLGQGLEFLIYFQGNSAPDKSGLPSDRFSAERTGGSVSTLTIQRTQQEDSAVYLCASSSIDRGDQYFGPGTRLLVL.

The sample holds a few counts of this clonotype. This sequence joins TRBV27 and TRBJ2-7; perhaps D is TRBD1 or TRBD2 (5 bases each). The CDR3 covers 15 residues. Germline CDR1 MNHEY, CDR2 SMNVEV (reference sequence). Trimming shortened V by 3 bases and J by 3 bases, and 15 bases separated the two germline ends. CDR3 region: CASSFPGRMIYEQYF. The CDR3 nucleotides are TGTGCCAGCAGTTTCCCGGGACGAATGATCTACGAGCAGTACTTC.

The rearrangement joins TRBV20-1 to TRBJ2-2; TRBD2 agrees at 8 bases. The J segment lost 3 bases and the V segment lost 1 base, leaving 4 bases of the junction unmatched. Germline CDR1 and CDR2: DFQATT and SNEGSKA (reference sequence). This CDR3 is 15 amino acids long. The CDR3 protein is CSARVLAEDTGELFF. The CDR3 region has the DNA TGCAGTGCTAGAGTACTAGCGGAGGACACCGGGGAGCTGTTTTTT.

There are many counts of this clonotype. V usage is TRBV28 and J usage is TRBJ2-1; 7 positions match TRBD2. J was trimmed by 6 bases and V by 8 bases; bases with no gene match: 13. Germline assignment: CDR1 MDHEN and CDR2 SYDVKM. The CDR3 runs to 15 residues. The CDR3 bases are TGTGCCAGCGCCGGGGGGAGGGGCCCCCCCAATGAGCAGTTCTTC. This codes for CASAGGRGPPNEQFF.

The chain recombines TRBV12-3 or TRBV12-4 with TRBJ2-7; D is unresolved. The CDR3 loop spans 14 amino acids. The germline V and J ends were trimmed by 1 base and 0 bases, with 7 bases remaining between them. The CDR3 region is CASSLELVSYEQYF. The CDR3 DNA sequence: TGTGCCAGCAGTTTAGAGCTAGTCTCCTACGAGCAGTACTTC.

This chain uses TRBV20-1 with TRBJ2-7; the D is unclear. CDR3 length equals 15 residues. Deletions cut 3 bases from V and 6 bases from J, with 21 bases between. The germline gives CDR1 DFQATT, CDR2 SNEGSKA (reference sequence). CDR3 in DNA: TGCAGTGCTAGTCTCCATCGGGCCCTAAGCCCCGAGCAGTACTTC. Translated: CSASLHRALSPEQYF.

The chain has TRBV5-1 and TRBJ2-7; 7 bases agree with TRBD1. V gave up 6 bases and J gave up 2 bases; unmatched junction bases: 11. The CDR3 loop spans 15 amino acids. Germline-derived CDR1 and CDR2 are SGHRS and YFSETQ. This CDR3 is CASTVGGRGTYEQYF. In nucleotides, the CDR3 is TGCGCCAGCACCGTAGGTGGCAGGGGGACCTACGAGCAGTACTTC.

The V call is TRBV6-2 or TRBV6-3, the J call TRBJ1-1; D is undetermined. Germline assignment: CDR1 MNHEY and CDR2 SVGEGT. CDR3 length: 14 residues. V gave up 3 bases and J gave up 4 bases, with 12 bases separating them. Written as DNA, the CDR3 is TGTGCCAGCAGTTATGAGACCCGGAGCACTGAAGCTTTCTTT. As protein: CASSYETRSTEAFF.

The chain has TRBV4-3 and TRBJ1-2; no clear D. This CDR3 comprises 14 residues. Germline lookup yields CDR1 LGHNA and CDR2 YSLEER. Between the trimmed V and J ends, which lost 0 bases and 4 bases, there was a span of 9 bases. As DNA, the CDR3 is TGCGCCAGCAGCCAAGATCAGTACAGCTATGGCTACACCTTC. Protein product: CASSQDQYSYGYTF.

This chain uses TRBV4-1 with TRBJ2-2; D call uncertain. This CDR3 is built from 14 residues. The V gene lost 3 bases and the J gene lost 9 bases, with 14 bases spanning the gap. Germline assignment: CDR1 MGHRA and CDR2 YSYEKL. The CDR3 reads CASSHPTEYRELFF. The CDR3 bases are TGCGCCAGCAGCCACCCAACTGAGTACAGGGAGCTGTTTTTT.

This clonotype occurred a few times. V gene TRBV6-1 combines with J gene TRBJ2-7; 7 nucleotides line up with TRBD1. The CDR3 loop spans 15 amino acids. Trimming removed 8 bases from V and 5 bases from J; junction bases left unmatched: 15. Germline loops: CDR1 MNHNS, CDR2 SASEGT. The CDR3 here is CASGKPTGVLNEQYF. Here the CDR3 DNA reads TGTGCCAGCGGAAAACCAACAGGGGTTTTGAACGAGCAGTACTTC.